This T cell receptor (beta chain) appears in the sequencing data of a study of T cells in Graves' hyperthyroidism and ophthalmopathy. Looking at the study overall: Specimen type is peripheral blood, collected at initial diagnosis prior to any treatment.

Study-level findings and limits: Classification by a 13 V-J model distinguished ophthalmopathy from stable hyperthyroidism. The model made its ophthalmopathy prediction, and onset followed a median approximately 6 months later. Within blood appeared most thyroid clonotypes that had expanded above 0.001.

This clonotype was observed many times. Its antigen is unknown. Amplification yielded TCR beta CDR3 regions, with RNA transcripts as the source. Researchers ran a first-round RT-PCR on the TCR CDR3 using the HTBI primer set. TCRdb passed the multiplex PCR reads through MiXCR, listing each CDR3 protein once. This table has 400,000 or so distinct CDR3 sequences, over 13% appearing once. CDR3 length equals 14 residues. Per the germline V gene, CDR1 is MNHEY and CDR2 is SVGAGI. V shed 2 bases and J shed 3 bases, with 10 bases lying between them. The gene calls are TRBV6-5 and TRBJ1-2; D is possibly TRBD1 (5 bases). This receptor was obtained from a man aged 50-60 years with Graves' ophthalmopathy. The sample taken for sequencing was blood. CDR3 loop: CASSYMGGDYGYTF. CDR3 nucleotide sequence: TGTGCCAGCAGTTACATGGGAGGGGACTATGGCTACACCTTC.